The present entry profiles one TCR beta chain with its context. Its antigen is not yet known. Per-base qualities were not stored, and no clone one base away is much larger. This specimen belongs to a study of T-cell reconstitution after alpha-beta-depleted transplantation in children (dated by TCRdb to about 2016). Study-level background: Using TCR repertoire profiling, the study quantitatively followed how T-cell immune reconstitution unfolded in children after TCRalphabeta/CD19-depleted allogeneic hematopoietic cell transplantation. Study-wide conclusions, independent of this receptor: In some patients, high TCRbeta diversity at day 60 was attributed to recipient T cells and intrathymic progenitors that had survived conditioning. Hyperexpanded clone frequencies declined over subsequent months; after one year, T-cell counts and TCRbeta diversity were mostly attributed to newly produced T cells. The apparently early recovery of alphabetaT-cell counts about two months after transplant reportedly depended on only several hundred rapidly expanded clones that came from non-depleted graft cells.

Libraries were prepared through PCR. The instrument given in TCRdb is Illumina HiSeq 2500. To normalize quantification of the TCRbeta repertoire, the TCR libraries were built with molecular barcoding that relied on unique molecular identifiers. Clones were called with MiXCR by TCRdb after fastp trimmed the public reads at Q25, and only in-frame beta chains were retained. CDR3 protein duplicates are merged, each entry listing the most common genes and DNA. This sample comprises about 500,000 distinct CDR3 sequences, over 10% of them detected only once. Of the sample, approximately 14% is held by the ten largest clones. The treatment or condition label for this specimen denotes: allogeneic hematopoietic cell transplantation with graft depleted of TCRalphabeta T cells and CD19 B cells. The transplant recipients were children given TCRalphabeta/CD19-depleted allogeneic hematopoietic cell grafts. The junction shows trimming of 4 bases on V and 2 bases on J, plus 12 bases between the germline ends. The CDR3 covers 14 residues, taking in both the cysteine and the phenylalanine. Here the CDR3 DNA is all that survives: 42 bases in frame from base 1. CDR1 and CDR2 were assigned from the germline V gene as SNHLY and FYNNEI.

This receptor was obtained from a female patient between 2 and 15 years old who had a stem cell transplant for aplastic anemia, so the T cells may come from the graft donor. Sequencing used PBMCs, mostly from graft donor cells, obtained 180 days after TCRalphabeta/CD19-depleted stem cell transplant. The rearranged chain carries TRBV2 and TRBJ2-7, with the D gene tentatively TRBD1 or TRBD2, based on 5 matching bases in each. Read as DNA, the sequence is TGTGCCAGCAGTGTGAGGGGATTCGCCTACGAGCAGTACTTC. This is translated as CASSVRGFAYEQYF.